This TCR beta chain was identified in a study of T cells of healthy individuals. The CDR3 extends over 16 amino acids. Germline values: CDR1 LNHNV, CDR2 YYDKDF (reference sequence). V was cut by 4 bases and J by 3 bases, with 15 bases left in between. TCRdb called the 5' RACE reads again in MiXCR, with one record for every CDR3 protein. The sample lists about 57,000 distinct CDR3 sequences, around 16% occurring once. This clonotype was seen at least ten times. This receptor was identified in a human donor in good health. V is TRBV15 and J is TRBJ1-4; D possibly corresponds to TRBD1 (6 bases). In nucleotides, the CDR3 is TGTGCCACCAGCATTACAGGGAGGCGGGCTAATGAAAAACTGTTTTTT. Translation: CATSITGRRANEKLFF.